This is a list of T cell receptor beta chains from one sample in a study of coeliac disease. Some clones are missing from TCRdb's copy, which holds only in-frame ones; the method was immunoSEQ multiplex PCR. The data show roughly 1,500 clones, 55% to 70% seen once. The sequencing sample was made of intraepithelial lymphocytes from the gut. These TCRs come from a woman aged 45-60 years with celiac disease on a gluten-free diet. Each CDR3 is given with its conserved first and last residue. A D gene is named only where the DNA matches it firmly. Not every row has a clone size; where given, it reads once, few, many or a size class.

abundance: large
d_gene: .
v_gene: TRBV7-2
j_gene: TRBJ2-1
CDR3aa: CASSLPGTLTEQFF
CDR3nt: TGTGCCAGCAGCCTACCCGGGACACTAACTGAGCAGTTCTTC

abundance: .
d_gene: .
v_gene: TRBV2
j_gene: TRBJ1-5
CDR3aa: CASSATVGNQPQHF
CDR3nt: TGTGCCAGCAGCGCGACAGTGGGGAATCAGCCCCAGCATTTT

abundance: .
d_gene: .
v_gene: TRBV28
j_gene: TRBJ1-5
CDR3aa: CASRQIDQPQHF
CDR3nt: TGTGCCAGTCGACAGATAGATCAGCCCCAGCATTTT

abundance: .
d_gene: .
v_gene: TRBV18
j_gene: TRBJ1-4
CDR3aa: CASSLVDRATNEKLFF
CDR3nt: TGTGCCAGCTCACTTGTCGACAGAGCAACTAATGAAAAACTGTTTTTT

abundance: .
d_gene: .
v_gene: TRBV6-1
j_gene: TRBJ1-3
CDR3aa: CASGRGFSAGNTIYF
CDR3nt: TGTGCCAGCGGGAGAGGGTTTTCGGCTGGAAACACCATATATTTT

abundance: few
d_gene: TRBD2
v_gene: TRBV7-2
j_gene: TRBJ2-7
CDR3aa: CASSPRGGDVSYF
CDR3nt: TGTGCCAGCAGCCCTCGGGGAGGGGATGTCTCCTACTTC

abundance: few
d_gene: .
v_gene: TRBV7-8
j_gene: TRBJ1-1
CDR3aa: CASSYQGTGRAEAFF
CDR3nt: TGTGCCAGCAGCTACCAGGGTACGGGCAGGGCTGAAGCTTTCTTT

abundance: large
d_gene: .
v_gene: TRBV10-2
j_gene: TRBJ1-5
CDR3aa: CASKEGINQPQHF
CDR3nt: TGCGCCAGTAAGGAGGGAATTAATCAGCCCCAGCATTTT

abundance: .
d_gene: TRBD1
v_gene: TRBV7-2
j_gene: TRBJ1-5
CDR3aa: CASSLPRGFRTGGPPQHF
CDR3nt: TGTGCCAGCAGCTTGCCCCGAGGGTTTCGGACAGGGGGCCCGCCCCAGCATTTT

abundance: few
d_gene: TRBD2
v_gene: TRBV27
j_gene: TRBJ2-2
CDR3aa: CASSSTSGGAAGGELFF
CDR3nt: TGTGCCAGCAGCTCGACTAGCGGGGGAGCCGCGGGCGGGGAGCTGTTTTTT

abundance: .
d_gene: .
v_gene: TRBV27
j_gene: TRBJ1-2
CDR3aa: CASSPRLLWGYTF
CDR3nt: TGTGCCAGCAGTCCCAGACTCCTCTGGGGCTACACCTTC

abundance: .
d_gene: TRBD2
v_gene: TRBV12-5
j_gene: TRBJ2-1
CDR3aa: CASGSPGTSGRRAEQFF
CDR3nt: TGTGCTAGTGGTTCTCCCGGGACTAGCGGACGACGGGCTGAGCAGTTCTTC

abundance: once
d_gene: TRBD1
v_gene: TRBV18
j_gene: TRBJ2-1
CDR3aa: CASSPTQGELGNEQFF
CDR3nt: TGTGCCAGCTCACCAACCCAGGGGGAATTAGGCAATGAGCAGTTCTTC

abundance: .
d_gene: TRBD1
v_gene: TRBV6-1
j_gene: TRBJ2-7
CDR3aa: CASRDRVVYEQYF
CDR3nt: TGTGCCAGCAGGGACAGGGTGGTATACGAGCAGTACTTC